This TCR beta chain was retrieved from a study of T cells in Graves' hyperthyroidism and ophthalmopathy. Amplified regions were TCR beta CDR3 sequences from RNA transcripts. Initially, a first-round RT-PCR of the TCR CDR3 employed the HTBI primer set. One entry per CDR3 protein results from TCRdb running MiXCR on the multiplex PCR reads. This sample has fewer than 400,000 distinct CDR3 sequences; approximately 15% occur once, and the top ten carry around 35%. The sample holds many counts of this clonotype. This CDR3 is 14 amino acids long. Germline loops: CDR1 PRHDT, CDR2 FYEKMQ (reference sequence). V shed 3 bases, J shed 6 bases, and the junction held 7 bases outside the gene matches.

Sequenced sample: blood. This clonotype was obtained from a young man with Graves' hyperthyroidism. This chain links TRBV13 with TRBJ2-7, with 8 bases matching TRBD1. CDR3 coding DNA: TGTGCCAGCAGCTTGGGTCAGGGGGCAGGCGAGCAGTACTTC. Residues: CASSLGQGAGEQYF.